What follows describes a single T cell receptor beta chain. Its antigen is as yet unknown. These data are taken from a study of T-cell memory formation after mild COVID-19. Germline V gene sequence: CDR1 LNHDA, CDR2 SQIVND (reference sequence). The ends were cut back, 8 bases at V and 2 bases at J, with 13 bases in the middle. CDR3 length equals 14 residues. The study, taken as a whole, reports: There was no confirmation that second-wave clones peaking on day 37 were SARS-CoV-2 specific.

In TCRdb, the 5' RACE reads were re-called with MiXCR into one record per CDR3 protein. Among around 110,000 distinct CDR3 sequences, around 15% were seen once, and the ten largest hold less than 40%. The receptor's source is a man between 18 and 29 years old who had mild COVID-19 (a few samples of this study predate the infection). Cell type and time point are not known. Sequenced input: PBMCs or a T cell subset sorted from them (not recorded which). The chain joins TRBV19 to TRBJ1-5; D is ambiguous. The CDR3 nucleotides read TGTGCCAGTCGGTCGGGTTGGGGCAATCAGCCCCAGCATTTT. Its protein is CASRSGWGNQPQHF. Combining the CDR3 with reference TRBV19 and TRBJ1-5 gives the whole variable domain DGGITQSPKYLFRKEGQNVTLSCEQNLNHDAMYWYRQDPGQGLRLIYYSQIVNDFQKGDIAEGYSVSREKKESFPLTVTSAQKNPTAFYLCASRSGWGNQPQHFGDGTRLSIL.